A single sample is the source of the 18 T cell receptor beta chains below, sequenced in a study of vaccination effects on CD4 cells after COVID-19. Their target antigens are unknown. Produced via immunoSEQ multiplex PCR; TCRdb's table is partial and in-frame only. This sample has about 64,000 clones, with 55% to 75% found just once. Once cultured for more than nine days, the cells underwent separation to obtain CD4+ T cells. The sample was CD4+ T cells from PBMCs cultured without peptide, taken before COVID-19 vaccination. These receptors all stem from a human donor who had a prior SARS-CoV-2 infection.

This clone occurred once. The gene calls are TRBV9 and TRBJ1-3, with D possibly matching TRBD1 (6 bases). Trimming removed 3 bases at V and 2 bases at J, with 12 bases between. The CDR3 spans 15 residues. The germline V gene encodes CDR1 SGDLS and CDR2 YYNGEE. The CDR3: CASSGSGQPGNTIYF. In DNA, the CDR3 is TGTGCCAGCAGCGGGTCGGGACAACCTGGAAACACCATATATTTT.

V gene TRBV24-1 combines with J gene TRBJ1-2, with TRBD1 matching 8 bases. V dropped 3 bases and J dropped 4; count of bases not matched to a gene: 9. The CDR3 covers 16 residues. Germline V gene data show CDR1 as KGHDR and CDR2 as SFDVKD. The DNA for the CDR3 is TGTGCCACCAGTGATGCAATTGCCGGGACAGGCTATGGCTACACCTTC. This translates into CATSDAIAGTGYGYTF.

The rearrangement links TRBV7-2 to TRBJ2-7; 9 bases are shared with TRBD2. Germline CDR1 reads SGHTA; CDR2 reads FQGNSA. The CDR3 runs to 19 residues. V was pared by 5 bases and J by 6 bases, with 23 bases of the junction left unmatched. The CDR3 reads CASSPVSTSGSSALAEQYF. The CDR3 bases are TGTGCCAGCAGCCCGGTGAGCACTAGCGGGTCCTCGGCCCTTGCCGAGCAGTACTTC.

This clone was seen a handful of times. CDR3: CASSPRTGGRYGYTF. The CDR3 coding sequence is TGTGCCAGCAGCCCGAGGACAGGGGGGAGGTATGGCTACACCTTC. This chain links TRBV7-2 with TRBJ1-2, with 10 bases identical to TRBD1. Trimming cost V 5 bases and J 5 bases; bases outside gene matches: 8. Germline V lookup: CDR1 SGHTA, CDR2 FQGNSA. The CDR3 length is 15 residues.

The chain is built from TRBV7-9 and TRBJ1-1; no firm D call. Germline V gene sequence: CDR1 SEHNR, CDR2 FQNEAQ (reference sequence). V lost 2 bases, J lost 2 bases, and 6 bases lay in between. CDR3 size: 13 residues. In nucleotides, the CDR3 is TGTGCCAGCAGCTTACGGGGAAACACTGAAGCTTTCTTT. Translation: CASSLRGNTEAFF.

The table lists this clone with a few counts. This rearrangement joins TRBV4-3 to TRBJ2-3; maybe TRBD1 (6 bases). The CDR3 has 14 residues. V shed 5 bases and J shed 2 bases, with 11 bases lying between them. Germline CDR1 reads LGHNA; CDR2 reads YSLEER. CDR3 sequence reads: CASSVRGYTDTQYF. DNA for the CDR3: TGCGCCAGCAGCGTCAGGGGCTACACAGATACGCAGTATTTT.

This clone was found a few times. This sequence joins TRBV6-2 or TRBV6-3 and TRBJ2-5; 7 bases fit TRBD2. There are 19 residues in the CDR3. Germline-derived CDR1 and CDR2 are MNHEY and SVGEGT. V shed 2 bases, J shed 2 bases, and the junction held 17 bases outside the gene matches. DNA of the CDR3: TGTGCCAGCAGTTACCCGATACCTCTACTAGCGCCGGGACAAGAGACCCAGTACTTC. Protein: CASSYPIPLLAPGQETQYF.

This chain uses TRBV6-2 or TRBV6-3 with TRBJ2-7; no firm D call. There are 13 residues in the CDR3. V lost 6 bases, J lost 4 bases, and 13 bases lay in between. Germline CDR1 and CDR2: MNHEY and SVGEGT. As DNA, the CDR3 is TGTGCCAGCAGCCCGCCCCCAATTTACGAGCAGTACTTC. Its protein product is CASSPPPIYEQYF.

V is TRBV4-2 and J is TRBJ2-1, with 9 bases lining up with TRBD2. V shed 1 base and J 4 bases; nucleotides not matched to a gene: 14. In germline, CDR1 is LGHNA, CDR2 YNFKEQ. The CDR3 consists of 19 residues. The CDR3 nucleotides are TGTGCCAGCAGCCAAGCCGGAGGGCGGGGGGGCCTTTTTTACAATGAGCAGTTCTTC. Translation: CASSQAGGRGGLFYNEQFF.

The J gene is TRBJ2-7, the V gene TRBV6-2 or TRBV6-3, with D uncertain. Trimming took off 5 bases at V and 9 bases at J, with 14 bases between the two ends. The CDR3 is 12 amino acids. In germline, CDR1 is MNHEY, CDR2 SVGEGT. The CDR3 is CASSLLVSVQYF. CDR3 DNA: TGTGCCAGCAGTCTACTGGTCTCTGTGCAGTACTTC.

The rearrangement links TRBV5-6 to TRBJ1-1, with TRBD1 as a possible D gene (5 bases). This CDR3 comprises 14 residues. V was trimmed by 2 bases and J by 0 bases, leaving 8 bases between them. Germline-derived CDR1 and CDR2 are SGHDT and YYEEEE. In DNA form, the CDR3 reads TGTGCCAGCAGCTTAAAAGGGGTGAACACTGAAGCTTTCTTT. Translation: CASSLKGVNTEAFF.

The V and J genes are TRBV6-5 and TRBJ2-2; D is perhaps TRBD2 (5 bases). The CDR3 spans 14 residues. V was pared by 8 bases and J by 3 bases, with 13 bases between. Germline-derived CDR1 and CDR2 are MNHEY and SVGAGI. The CDR3 DNA sequence: TGTGCCAGCTTGCCCCGGGGTTACACCGGGGAGCTGTTTTTT. Translating gives CASLPRGYTGELFF.

The chain uses TRBV3-1 (or the pseudogene TRBV3-2) and TRBJ1-2, with D tentatively TRBD1 (6 bases). Trimming took 0 bases from V and 0 from J, leaving 11 bases between them. The CDR3 contains 16 residues. The V gene's germline CDR1 is LGHDT and CDR2 YNNKEL (reference sequence). CDR3 residues: CASSQDKGETNYGYTF. In nucleotides, the CDR3 is TGTGCCAGCAGCCAAGATAAGGGGGAGACTAACTATGGCTACACCTTC.

This rearrangement joins TRBV28 to TRBJ1-3; no clear D. The germline V and J ends were trimmed by 7 bases and 10 bases, with 11 bases remaining between them. The CDR3 covers 11 residues. Per the germline V gene, CDR1 is MDHEN and CDR2 is SYDVKM. Written as DNA, the CDR3 is TGTGCCAGCACCGCCGCTCTAACCATATATTTT. It specifies CASTAALTIYF. The full variable domain, in which reference TRBV28 and TRBJ1-3 provide the parts outside the CDR3, is DVKVTQSSRYLVKRTGEKVFLECVQDMDHENMFWYRQDPGLGLRLIYFSYDVKMKEKGDIPEGYSVSREKKERFSLILESASTNQTSMYLCASTAALTIYFGEGSWLTVV.

V gene TRBV5-5 combines with J gene TRBJ2-1; maybe TRBD2 (6 bases). Germline V lookup: CDR1 SGHKS, CDR2 YYEKEE (reference sequence). Trimming shortened V by 0 bases and J by 10 bases, and 8 bases separated the two germline ends. The CDR3 loop spans 12 amino acids. The CDR3, as DNA: TGTGCCAGCAGCTTGGCTCTAGCGGAGCAGTTCTTC. This encodes CASSLALAEQFF.

J is TRBJ2-7 and V is TRBV6-5, with 9 bases lining up with TRBD1. V shed 5 bases, J shed 3 bases, and the junction held 8 bases outside the gene matches. The CDR3 covers 15 residues. Germline values: CDR1 MNHEY, CDR2 SVGAGI. The CDR3 reads CASSPTGTGIYEQYF. In DNA form, the CDR3 reads TGTGCCAGCAGTCCCACCGGGACAGGGATCTACGAGCAGTACTTC.

The chain has TRBV24-1 and TRBJ2-7; no reliable D call. Germline CDR1 reads KGHDR; CDR2 reads SFDVKD. Between the trimmed V and J ends, which lost 9 bases and 0 bases, there was a span of 14 bases. The CDR3 contains 14 residues. CDR3 in DNA: TGTGCCACCCCTGCAATCTTGGCCTCCTACGAGCAGTACTTC. Its protein product is CATPAILASYEQYF.

J is TRBJ2-2 and V is TRBV6-5; D gene unclear. The V end was cut by 6 bases, the J end by 4 bases, with 9 bases between. The CDR3 contains 13 residues. Germline-derived CDR1 and CDR2 are MNHEY and SVGAGI. CDR3 sequence (DNA): TGTGCCAGCAGGCCCACAGTCACCGGGGAGCTGTTTTTT. Translation: CASRPTVTGELFF.